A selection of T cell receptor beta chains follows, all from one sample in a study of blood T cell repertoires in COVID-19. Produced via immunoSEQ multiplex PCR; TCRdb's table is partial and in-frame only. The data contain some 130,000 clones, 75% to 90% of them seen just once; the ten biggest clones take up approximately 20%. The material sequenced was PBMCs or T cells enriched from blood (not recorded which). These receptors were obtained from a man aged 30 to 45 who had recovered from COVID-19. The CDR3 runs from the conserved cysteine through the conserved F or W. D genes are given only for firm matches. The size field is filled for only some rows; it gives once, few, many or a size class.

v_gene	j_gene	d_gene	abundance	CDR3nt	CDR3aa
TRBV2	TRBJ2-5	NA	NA	TGTGCCAGCAGTGTGAACTATCCAATGGAGACCCAGTACTTC	CASSVNYPMETQYF
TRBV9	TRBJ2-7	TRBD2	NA	TGTGCCAGCAGCGTAGTTGGCACGTTAGCGGGGGCCTACGAGCAGTACTTC	CASSVVGTLAGAYEQYF
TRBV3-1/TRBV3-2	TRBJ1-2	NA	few	TGTGCCAGCAGCCTCGACAGCAGAGGCTATGGCTACACCTTC	CASSLDSRGYGYTF
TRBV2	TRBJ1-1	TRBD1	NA	TGTGCCAGCAGTGGGGGGAGACGACAGGGGAACACTGAAGCTTTCTTT	CASSGGRRQGNTEAFF
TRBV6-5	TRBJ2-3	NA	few	TGTGCCAGCAGTCCCCGACAGGGCACAGATACGCAGTATTTT	CASSPRQGTDTQYF
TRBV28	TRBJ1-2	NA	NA	TGTGCCAGCAGCCCAGGTTCCCATGGCTACACCTTC	CASSPGSHGYTF
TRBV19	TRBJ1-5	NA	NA	TGTGCCAGTAGCAGAGGAGGAAATAGCAATCAGCCCCAGCATTTT	CASSRGGNSNQPQHF
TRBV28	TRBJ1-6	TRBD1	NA	TGTGCCAGCAAACTGGGACAGCTAAATTCACCCCTCCACTTT	CASKLGQLNSPLHF
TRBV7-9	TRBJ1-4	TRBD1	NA	TGTGCCAGTGACAGGGGGAATGAAAAACTGTTTTTT	CASDRGNEKLFF
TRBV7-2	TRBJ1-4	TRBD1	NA	TGTGCCAGCAGCGTACAGGGGGCTGCTAATGAAAAACTGTTTTTT	CASSVQGAANEKLFF
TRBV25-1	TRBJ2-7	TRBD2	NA	TGTGCCAGCAGTGTACTAGCGGGCGACTCCTACGAGCAGTACTTC	CASSVLAGDSYEQYF
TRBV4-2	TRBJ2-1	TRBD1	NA	TGTGCCAGCAGCCAAGGAGATCAGGGGGCCCGCAATGAGCAGTTCTTC	CASSQGDQGARNEQFF
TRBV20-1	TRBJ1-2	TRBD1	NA	TGCAGTGCTAGTGAGCGGGACAGGGGGGTTGGCTACACCTTC	CSASERDRGVGYTF
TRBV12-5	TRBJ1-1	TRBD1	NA	TGTGCTAGTAAGACAGGGGGCGAGAGCACTGAAGCTTTCTTT	CASKTGGESTEAFF